This record looks at one T cell receptor beta chain sequence and its context. Its antigen is not identified. This entry is derived from a study of Ad26.COV2.S vaccination and SARS-CoV-2 variants. Across the whole study: The trial was COV1001 and the donor's arm was Ad26.COV2.S. Study outcomes and limitations: Placebo recipients and vaccine recipients were similar in non-spike TCR breadth.

Treatment in this sample: some 20 received Ad26.COV2.S at low or high dose, single or two shots; roughly 5 received placebo; per-sample allocation not given. Day 63 after the first injection of vaccine or placebo was the sampling time. This person who donated was an adult of 18-55 years in Boston. An Ad26 vector expressing Wuhan-strain SARS-CoV-2 spike served as the vaccine. The CDR3 consists of 13 residues. Germline V gives CDR1 MNHEY, CDR2 SMNVEV (reference sequence). V shed 8 bases and J 7 bases; nucleotides not matched to a gene: 6. TCRdb keeps only in-frame clones here, not all; method: immunoSEQ multiplex PCR. The table lists a few hundred thousand clones, 88% of them singletons.

The chain joins TRBV27 to TRBJ2-1; 9 bases match TRBD2. The sequence was obtained from a person aged 18-65 years who received the Ad26.COV2.S COVID-19 vaccine or a placebo. The specimen was peripheral blood, collected in a trial of Ad26.COV2.S vaccine versus placebo. The chain's CDR3 is CASSGTSRNEQFF. CDR3 DNA: TGTGCCAGCTCCGGGACTAGCAGGAATGAGCAGTTCTTC.